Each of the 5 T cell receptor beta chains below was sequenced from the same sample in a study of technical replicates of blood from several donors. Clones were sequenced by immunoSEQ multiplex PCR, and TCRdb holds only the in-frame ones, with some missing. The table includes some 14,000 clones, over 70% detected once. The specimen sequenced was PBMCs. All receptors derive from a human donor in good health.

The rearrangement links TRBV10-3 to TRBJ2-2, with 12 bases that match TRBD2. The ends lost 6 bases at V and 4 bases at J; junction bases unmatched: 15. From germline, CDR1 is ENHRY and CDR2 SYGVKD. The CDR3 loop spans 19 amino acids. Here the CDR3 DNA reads TGTGCCATCAGCCTCGGACTAGCGGGACTTGGCCGTGGCACCGGGGAGCTGTTTTTT. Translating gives CAISLGLAGLGRGTGELFF.

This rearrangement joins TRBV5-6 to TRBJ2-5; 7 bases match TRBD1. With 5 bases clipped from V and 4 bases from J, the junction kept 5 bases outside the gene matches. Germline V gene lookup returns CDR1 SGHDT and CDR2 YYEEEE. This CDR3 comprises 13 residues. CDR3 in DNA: TGTGCCAGCAGAGTACAGGGGCGAGAGACCCAGTACTTC. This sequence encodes CASRVQGRETQYF.

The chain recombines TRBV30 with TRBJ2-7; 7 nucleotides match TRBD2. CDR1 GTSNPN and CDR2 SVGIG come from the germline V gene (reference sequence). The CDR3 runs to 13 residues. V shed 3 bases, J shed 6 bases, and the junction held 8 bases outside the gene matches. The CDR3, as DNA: TGTGCCTGGAGCGTAATGTCGGGGGGCGAGCAGTACTTC. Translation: CAWSVMSGGEQYF. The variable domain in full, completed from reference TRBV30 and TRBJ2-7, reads SQTIHQWPATLVQPVGSPLSLECTVEGTSNPNLYWYRQAAGRGLQLLFYSVGIGQISSEVPQNLSASRPQDRQFILSSKKLLLSDSGFYLCAWSVMSGGEQYFGPGTRLTVT.

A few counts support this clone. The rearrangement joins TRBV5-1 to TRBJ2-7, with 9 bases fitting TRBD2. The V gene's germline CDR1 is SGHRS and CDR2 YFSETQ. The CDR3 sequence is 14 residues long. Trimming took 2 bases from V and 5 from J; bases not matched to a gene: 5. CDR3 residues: CASSLLAGPNEQYF. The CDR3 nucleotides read TGCGCCAGCAGCTTACTAGCGGGCCCAAACGAGCAGTACTTC.

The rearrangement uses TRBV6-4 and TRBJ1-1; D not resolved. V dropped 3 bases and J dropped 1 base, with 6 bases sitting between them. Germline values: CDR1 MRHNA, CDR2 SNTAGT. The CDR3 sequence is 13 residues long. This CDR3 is CASSERENTEAFF. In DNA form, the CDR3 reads TGTGCCAGCAGTGAACGGGAGAACACTGAAGCTTTCTTT.